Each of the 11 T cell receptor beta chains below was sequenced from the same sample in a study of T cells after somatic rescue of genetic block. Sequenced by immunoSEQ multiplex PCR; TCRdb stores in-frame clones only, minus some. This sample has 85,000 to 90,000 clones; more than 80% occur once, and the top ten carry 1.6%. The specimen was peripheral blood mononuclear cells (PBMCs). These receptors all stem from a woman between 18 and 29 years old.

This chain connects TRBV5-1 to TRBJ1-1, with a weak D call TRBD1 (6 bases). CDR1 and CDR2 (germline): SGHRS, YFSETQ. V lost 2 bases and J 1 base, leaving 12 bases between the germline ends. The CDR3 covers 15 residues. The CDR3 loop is CASSFAGHQNTEAFF. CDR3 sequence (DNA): TGCGCCAGCAGCTTTGCGGGACATCAGAACACTGAAGCTTTCTTT.

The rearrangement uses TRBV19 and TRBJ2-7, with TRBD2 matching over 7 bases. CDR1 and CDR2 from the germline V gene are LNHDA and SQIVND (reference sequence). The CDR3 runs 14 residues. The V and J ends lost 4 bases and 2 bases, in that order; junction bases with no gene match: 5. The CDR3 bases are TGTGCCAGTAGTAGTTTGCGGGAGACCTACGAGCAGTACTTC. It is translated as CASSSLRETYEQYF. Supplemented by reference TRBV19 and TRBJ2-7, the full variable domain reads DGGITQSPKYLFRKEGQNVTLSCEQNLNHDAMYWYRQDPGQGLRLIYYSQIVNDFQKGDIAEGYSVSREKKESFPLTVTSAQKNPTAFYLCASSSLRETYEQYFGPGTRLTVT.

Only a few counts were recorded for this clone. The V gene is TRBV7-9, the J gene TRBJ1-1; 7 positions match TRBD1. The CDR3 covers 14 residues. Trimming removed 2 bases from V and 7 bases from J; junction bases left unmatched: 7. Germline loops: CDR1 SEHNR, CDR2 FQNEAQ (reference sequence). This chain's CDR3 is CASSLLQGNNEAFF. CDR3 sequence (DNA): TGTGCCAGCAGCTTACTACAGGGGAATAATGAAGCTTTCTTT.

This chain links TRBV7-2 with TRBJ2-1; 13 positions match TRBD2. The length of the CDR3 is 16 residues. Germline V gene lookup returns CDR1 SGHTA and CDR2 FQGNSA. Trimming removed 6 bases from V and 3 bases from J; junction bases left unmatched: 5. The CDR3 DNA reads TGTGCCAGCAGAAAGGGACTAGCGGGAAACTACAATGAGCAGTTCTTC. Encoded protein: CASRKGLAGNYNEQFF.

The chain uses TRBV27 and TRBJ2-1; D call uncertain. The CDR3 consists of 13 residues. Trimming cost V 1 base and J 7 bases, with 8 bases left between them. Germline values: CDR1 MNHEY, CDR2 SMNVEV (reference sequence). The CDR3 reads CASSLFYMNEQFF. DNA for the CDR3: TGTGCCAGCAGTTTATTTTATATGAATGAGCAGTTCTTC.

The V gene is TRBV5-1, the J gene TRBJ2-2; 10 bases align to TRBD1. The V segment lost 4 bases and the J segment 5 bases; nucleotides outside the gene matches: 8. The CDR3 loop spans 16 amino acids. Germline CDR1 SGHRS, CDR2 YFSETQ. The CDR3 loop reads CASSARQGARTGELFF. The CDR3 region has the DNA TGCGCCAGCAGCGCCCGACAGGGGGCGCGGACCGGGGAGCTGTTTTTT.

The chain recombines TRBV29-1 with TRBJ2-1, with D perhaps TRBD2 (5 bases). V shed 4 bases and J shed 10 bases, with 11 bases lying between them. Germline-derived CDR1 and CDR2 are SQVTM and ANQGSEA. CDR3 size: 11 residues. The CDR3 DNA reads TGCAGCGTTGCCGTACGGGGAGAGCAGTTCTTC. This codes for CSVAVRGEQFF.

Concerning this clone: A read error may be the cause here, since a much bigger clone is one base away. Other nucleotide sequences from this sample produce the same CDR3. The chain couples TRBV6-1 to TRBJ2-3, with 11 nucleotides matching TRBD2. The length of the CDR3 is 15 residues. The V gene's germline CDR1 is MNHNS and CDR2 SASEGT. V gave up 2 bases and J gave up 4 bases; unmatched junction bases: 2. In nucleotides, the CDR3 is TGTGCCAGCAGTGAACTAGCGGGAGGCCCAGATACGCAGTATTTT. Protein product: CASSELAGGPDTQYF.

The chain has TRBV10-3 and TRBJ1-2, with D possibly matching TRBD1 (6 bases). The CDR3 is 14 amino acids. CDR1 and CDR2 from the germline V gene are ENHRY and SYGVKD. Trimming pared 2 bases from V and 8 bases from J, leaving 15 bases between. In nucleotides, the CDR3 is TGTGCCATCAGTGAGGAGGGGGGATTACGCGGCTACACCTTC. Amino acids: CAISEEGGLRGYTF.

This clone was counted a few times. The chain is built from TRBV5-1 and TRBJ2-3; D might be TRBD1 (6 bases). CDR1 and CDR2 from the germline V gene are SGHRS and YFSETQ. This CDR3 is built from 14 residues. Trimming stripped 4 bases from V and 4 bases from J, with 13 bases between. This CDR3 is CASSQVPGADTQYF. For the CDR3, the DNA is TGCGCCAGCAGCCAAGTTCCAGGGGCAGATACGCAGTATTTT.

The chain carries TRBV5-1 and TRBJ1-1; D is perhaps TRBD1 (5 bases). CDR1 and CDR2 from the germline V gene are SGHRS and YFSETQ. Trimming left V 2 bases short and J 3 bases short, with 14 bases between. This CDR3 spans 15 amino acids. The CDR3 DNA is TGCGCCAGCAGCTTTGCCCGGGTGGGGGACACTGAAGCTTTCTTT. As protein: CASSFARVGDTEAFF.